The rows below give T cell receptor beta chains drawn from one sample of a study of blood T cell repertoires in COVID-19. Assay used: immunoSEQ multiplex PCR; TCRdb lists only in-frame clones, some missing. The sample consists of about 180,000 clones, 80% to 90% of them appearing once. Sequenced material: peripheral blood. Every receptor here comes from a man aged 18 to 30 who had recovered from COVID-19. The CDR3 runs from the conserved cysteine through the conserved F or W. Each record gives: CDR3 DNA, CDR3 protein, V gene, CDR3 length, clone size, J gene, D gene. A D gene is named only where the DNA matches it firmly. Clone size appears in some rows only: once, few, many, or a class for an expanded clone.

CDR3 DNA: TGCGCCAGCAGCCTACAGGGTCGGGGTTATCCGGCCGGGGAGCTGTTTTTT
CDR3 protein: CASSLQGRGYPAGELFF
V gene: TRBV4-3
CDR3 length: 17
clone size: -
J gene: TRBJ2-2
D gene: -

CDR3 DNA: TGTGCCAGCAGCCACAGGAGTGACTCCTACGAGCAGTACTTC
CDR3 protein: CASSHRSDSYEQYF
V gene: TRBV7-9
CDR3 length: 14
clone size: -
J gene: TRBJ2-7
D gene: -

CDR3 DNA: TGTGCCAGCAGTGAAGGGTTAGCGGGAGGGTCGTTAGAAGGGGAGCTGTTTTTT
CDR3 protein: CASSEGLAGGSLEGELFF
V gene: TRBV2
CDR3 length: 18
clone size: -
J gene: TRBJ2-2
D gene: TRBD2

CDR3 DNA: TGTGCCAGCAGCGTAGCAGGGTCCTCTGGAAACACCATATATTTT
CDR3 protein: CASSVAGSSGNTIYF
V gene: TRBV9
CDR3 length: 15
clone size: few
J gene: TRBJ1-3
D gene: -

CDR3 DNA: TGTGCCAGCAGTGTAAACCAGGGTCGGGGCTACACCTTC
CDR3 protein: CASSVNQGRGYTF
V gene: TRBV12-3/TRBV12-4
CDR3 length: 13
clone size: once
J gene: TRBJ1-2
D gene: -

CDR3 DNA: TGTGCCAGCAGGGGGACAGGGGATAACTATGGCTACACCTTC
CDR3 protein: CASRGTGDNYGYTF
V gene: TRBV27
CDR3 length: 14
clone size: -
J gene: TRBJ1-2
D gene: TRBD1

CDR3 DNA: TGTGCCAGCAGCTCAACAGGGGTGGCGCAAATGAACACCGGGGAGCTGTTTTTT
CDR3 protein: CASSSTGVAQMNTGELFF
V gene: TRBV7-6
CDR3 length: 18
clone size: -
J gene: TRBJ2-2
D gene: TRBD1

CDR3 DNA: TGTGCCAGCAGCGTAGGGGACTCGCTCTCCTACGAGCAGTACTTC
CDR3 protein: CASSVGDSLSYEQYF
V gene: TRBV9
CDR3 length: 15
clone size: -
J gene: TRBJ2-7
D gene: -

CDR3 DNA: TGTGCCAGCTCACCCGAGAGGCTGGGTCAGCCCCAGCATTTT
CDR3 protein: CASSPERLGQPQHF
V gene: TRBV18
CDR3 length: 14
clone size: -
J gene: TRBJ1-5
D gene: -

CDR3 DNA: TGTGCCAGCAGTTCCCGGACAGGGGTCACCGAGCAGTACTTC
CDR3 protein: CASSSRTGVTEQYF
V gene: TRBV28
CDR3 length: 14
clone size: -
J gene: TRBJ2-7
D gene: TRBD1

CDR3 DNA: TGTGCCAGCAGTCAGACAGGGGGTATCAATGAGCAGTTCTTC
CDR3 protein: CASSQTGGINEQFF
V gene: TRBV2
CDR3 length: 14
clone size: -
J gene: TRBJ2-1
D gene: TRBD1

CDR3 DNA: TGTGCCAGCAGCTCCGGGGGGGCGGGAGAGACCCAGTACTTC
CDR3 protein: CASSSGGAGETQYF
V gene: TRBV7-9
CDR3 length: 14
clone size: -
J gene: TRBJ2-5
D gene: TRBD2

CDR3 DNA: TGTGCCAGCAGCGTAGGAGGAGGGAGATACGAGCAGTACTTC
CDR3 protein: CASSVGGGRYEQYF
V gene: TRBV9
CDR3 length: 14
clone size: -
J gene: TRBJ2-7
D gene: -

CDR3 DNA: TGTGCCAGCAGTCCTCGACTAGCGGGAGGAGTCGGAGAGACCCAGTACTTC
CDR3 protein: CASSPRLAGGVGETQYF
V gene: TRBV28
CDR3 length: 17
clone size: -
J gene: TRBJ2-5
D gene: TRBD2

CDR3 DNA: TGTGCCAGCAGTGCCCAACCACAGGGTATGGCGAATGAGCAGTTCTTC
CDR3 protein: CASSAQPQGMANEQFF
V gene: TRBV6-4
CDR3 length: 16
clone size: -
J gene: TRBJ2-1
D gene: -

CDR3 DNA: TGTGCCAGCAGCCAAGAACGGACTAGCGGGAGGGAGACCAAAAACATTCAGTACTTC
CDR3 protein: CASSQERTSGRETKNIQYF
V gene: TRBV3-1/TRBV3-2
CDR3 length: 19
clone size: -
J gene: TRBJ2-4
D gene: TRBD2

CDR3 DNA: TGTGCCAGCAGCCCCGGAGGACAGGTACAAGAGACCCAGTACTTC
CDR3 protein: CASSPGGQVQETQYF
V gene: TRBV9
CDR3 length: 15
clone size: few
J gene: TRBJ2-5
D gene: TRBD1

CDR3 DNA: TGTGCCAGCAGAACGGGACTAGGAGAGACCCAGTACTTC
CDR3 protein: CASRTGLGETQYF
V gene: TRBV6-5
CDR3 length: 13
clone size: -
J gene: TRBJ2-5
D gene: TRBD2

CDR3 DNA: TGTGCCACCAGCAGTACAGGCCTATACAATGAGCAGTTCTTC
CDR3 protein: CATSSTGLYNEQFF
V gene: TRBV15
CDR3 length: 14
clone size: -
J gene: TRBJ2-1
D gene: -

CDR3 DNA: TGTGCCAGCAGCAGGGGACTCGGCACTGAAGCTTTCTTT
CDR3 protein: CASSRGLGTEAFF
V gene: TRBV7-9
CDR3 length: 13
clone size: -
J gene: TRBJ1-1
D gene: -

CDR3 DNA: TGTGCCAGTACCCGGGGGGGGGCTTACACTGAAGCTTTCTTT
CDR3 protein: CASTRGGAYTEAFF
V gene: TRBV19
CDR3 length: 14
clone size: -
J gene: TRBJ1-1
D gene: -

CDR3 DNA: TGTGCCAGCGCGGGACAGCGAAACTATGGCTACACCTTC
CDR3 protein: CASAGQRNYGYTF
V gene: TRBV5-8
CDR3 length: 13
clone size: -
J gene: TRBJ1-2
D gene: TRBD1

CDR3 DNA: TGTGCCAGCAGTTTAACCAGGGAGCAGTTCTTC
CDR3 protein: CASSLTREQFF
V gene: TRBV27
CDR3 length: 11
clone size: -
J gene: TRBJ2-1
D gene: -

CDR3 DNA: TGTGCCAGCTCACCGGGACAGGGCATTGCCGGGGAGCTGTTTTTT
CDR3 protein: CASSPGQGIAGELFF
V gene: TRBV18
CDR3 length: 15
clone size: -
J gene: TRBJ2-2
D gene: TRBD1

CDR3 DNA: TGTGCCAGCAGACAAGTTCGTAATGAGCAGTTCTTC
CDR3 protein: CASRQVRNEQFF
V gene: TRBV27
CDR3 length: 12
clone size: -
J gene: TRBJ2-1
D gene: -

CDR3 DNA: TGCGCCAGCAGCCAAGATACCCTAGCGGGAGGGTACGAGCAGTACTTC
CDR3 protein: CASSQDTLAGGYEQYF
V gene: TRBV4-3
CDR3 length: 16
clone size: -
J gene: TRBJ2-7
D gene: TRBD2

CDR3 DNA: TGTGCCAGCAGCCCAGTAGCGGGAGAGTCGGAGACCCAGTACTTC
CDR3 protein: CASSPVAGESETQYF
V gene: TRBV7-2
CDR3 length: 15
clone size: -
J gene: TRBJ2-5
D gene: TRBD2